A selection of T cell receptor beta chains follows, all from one sample in a study of radiation and T cells in renal cell carcinoma. Libraries were prepared by immunoSEQ multiplex PCR; TCRdb keeps only in-frame clonotypes and omits some of them. The sample records some 120,000 clones, roughly 80% being singletons. The sample here was blood, taken from a patient whose treatment included radiotherapy and nephrectomy. The receptors come from a woman aged 60 to 75 with renal cell carcinoma. CDR3s include the opening cysteine and the closing phenylalanine or tryptophan. A D gene is named only where the DNA matches it firmly. Clone sizes are given selectively: once, few, many, or a class where the clone is expanded.

clone size,J gene,V gene,D gene,CDR3 DNA,CDR3 protein
.,TRBJ2-5,TRBV4-2,.,TGTGCCAGCAGCCAAGTCTTTGAGGGAACCGAGACCCAGTACTTC,CASSQVFEGTETQYF
.,TRBJ1-5,TRBV15,.,TGTGCCACCAGCAGCCAATCCAATCAGCCCCAGCATTTT,CATSSQSNQPQHF
.,TRBJ2-5,TRBV9,.,TGTGCCAGCAGCGTAATGGGCCCAGAGACCCAGTACTTC,CASSVMGPETQYF
once,TRBJ1-6,TRBV6-5,TRBD1,TGTGCCAGCAGACGACAGGGGGATAATTCACCCCTCCACTTT,CASRRQGDNSPLHF
.,TRBJ1-2,TRBV4-2,.,TGTGCCAGCAGCCAAGTTACGGGGGGGGTCAACTATGGCTACACCTTC,CASSQVTGGVNYGYTF
.,TRBJ1-2,TRBV27,.,TGTGCCAGCAGTTTTGGGTGGGGGGGTGGCTACACCTTC,CASSFGWGGGYTF
.,TRBJ2-5,TRBV2,.,TGTGCCAGCAGTGAGGACTCGTACGAAAGGGAGACCCAGTACTTC,CASSEDSYERETQYF
.,TRBJ1-1,TRBV28,TRBD1,TGTGCCAGCAGTTTATCCCCAGCCGGGACAGGGGGCTCTACTGAAGCTTTCTTT,CASSLSPAGTGGSTEAFF
few,TRBJ1-1,TRBV29-1,.,TGCAGCGTTGATACAAACACTGAAGCTTTCTTT,CSVDTNTEAFF
.,TRBJ2-1,TRBV5-6,.,TGTGCCAGCAGAAATTTTTACAGTGAGCAGTTCTTC,CASRNFYSEQFF
.,TRBJ1-1,TRBV7-2,.,TGTGCCAGCAGCTTGGGACAGAACACTGAAGCTTTCTTT,CASSLGQNTEAFF
.,TRBJ1-6,TRBV9,TRBD1,TGTGCCAGCAGCGTAGCGGGGACAGGGGCTGGAAATTCACCCCTCCACTTT,CASSVAGTGAGNSPLHF
.,TRBJ2-1,TRBV9,.,TGTGCCAGCAGCGTAGGTCCGGGTTCAACTGGGCAGTTCTTC,CASSVGPGSTGQFF
few,TRBJ1-5,TRBV14,TRBD1,TGTGCCAGCAGCCAATATGACAGGGAGTGGATTGGCAATCAGCCCCAGCATTTT,CASSQYDREWIGNQPQHF
.,TRBJ2-7,TRBV6-6,.,TGTGCCAGCAGCCAAGCCGGGAGCCCCTACGAGCAGTACTTC,CASSQAGSPYEQYF
.,TRBJ1-5,TRBV6-1,.,TGTGCCAGCAGTGATATGGGACCTCAGCATTTT,CASSDMGPQHF
.,TRBJ2-2,TRBV10-3,TRBD2,TGTGCCATCAGTGGACTAGCGGGGAGTCCGGACACCGGGGAGCTGTTTTTT,CAISGLAGSPDTGELFF
.,TRBJ2-3,TRBV6-6,.,TGTGCCAGCAGTTACCCGGGTAGGACAGATACGCAGTATTTT,CASSYPGRTDTQYF
.,TRBJ1-2,TRBV28,.,TGTGCCAGCAGTTCTGACAAGGAGTATGGCTACACCTTC,CASSSDKEYGYTF
.,TRBJ1-4,TRBV9,.,TGTGCCAGCAGCGTAGAGCCTAATGAAAAACTGTTTTTT,CASSVEPNEKLFF
.,TRBJ1-6,TRBV5-8,.,TGTGCCAGCAGCTACCGGACAGATAATTCACCCCTCCACTTT,CASSYRTDNSPLHF
.,TRBJ1-1,TRBV11-2,TRBD1,TGTGCCAGCAGCTCGACAGGGGGAGGGACTGAAGCTTTCTTT,CASSSTGGGTEAFF
once,TRBJ1-1,TRBV5-1,.,TGCGCCAGCAGCTTGTTTGGAGAATTGAACACTGAAGCTTTCTTT,CASSLFGELNTEAFF
.,TRBJ1-4,TRBV5-1,.,TGCGCCAGCAGGGTTGCAACTAATGAAAAACTGTTTTTT,CASRVATNEKLFF
.,TRBJ1-5,TRBV6-1,.,TGTGCCAGCAGTGTTCATGACAATCAGCCCCAGCATTTT,CASSVHDNQPQHF
few,TRBJ1-3,TRBV14,.,TGTGCCAGCAGCTCGGACGGATGGGGTGGGAACACCATATATTTT,CASSSDGWGGNTIYF
.,TRBJ1-3,TRBV7-2,TRBD1,TGTGCCAGCAGCCGGGACAGGGCGACGTACACCATATATTTT,CASSRDRATYTIYF
.,TRBJ2-3,TRBV5-1,.,TGCGCCAGCAGCTTGACGGCAGCCCCAGATACGCAGTATTTT,CASSLTAAPDTQYF
.,TRBJ1-1,TRBV19,.,TGTGCCAGTAGTATTAGGTCCACTGAAGCTTTCTTT,CASSIRSTEAFF
.,TRBJ1-2,TRBV20-1,.,TGCAGTGCTAGCTCGGGCTATGGCTACACCTTC,CSASSGYGYTF
.,TRBJ1-2,TRBV28,.,TGTGCCAGCAGTTTGGTCACCTATGGCTACACCTTC,CASSLVTYGYTF
.,TRBJ2-2,TRBV9,.,TGTGCCAGCAGCCCCCGGGGGCTAGCGAACACCGGGGAGCTGTTTTTT,CASSPRGLANTGELFF
.,TRBJ2-5,TRBV5-1,TRBD2,TGCGCCAGCAGGCGCGGGGGTCACGGCGGGTACGAGACCCAGTACTTC,CASRRGGHGGYETQYF
.,TRBJ2-7,TRBV5-8,TRBD1,TGTGCCAGCAGCAACGGAGTATACAGGGGCTCCAACGAGCAGTACTTC,CASSNGVYRGSNEQYF
.,TRBJ2-2,TRBV9,.,TGTGCCAGCAGCGTAGCGGCAGGGGAGAACACCGGGGAGCTGTTTTTT,CASSVAAGENTGELFF
.,TRBJ1-2,TRBV18,.,TGTGCCAGCTCACCCCTGGACGGCTATGGCTACACCTTC,CASSPLDGYGYTF
.,TRBJ2-7,TRBV7-2,TRBD2,TGTGCCAGCAGCGGCACTAGCGGGGGGTACGAGCAGTACTTC,CASSGTSGGYEQYF
.,TRBJ2-1,TRBV19,.,TGTGCCAGTAGTATAGGACTAGGCTCCTACAATGAGCAGTTCTTC,CASSIGLGSYNEQFF
once,TRBJ2-3,TRBV5-6,TRBD1,TGTGCCAGCAGCGAACAGGGGTATCCTAGCACAGATACGCAGTATTTT,CASSEQGYPSTDTQYF
few,TRBJ1-2,TRBV6-5,.,TGTGCCAGCAGTTTGACAGACAACTATGGCTACACCTTC,CASSLTDNYGYTF
few,TRBJ1-6,TRBV30,.,TGTGCCTGGAGTGGCACTAAGTCACCCCTCCACTTT,CAWSGTKSPLHF
.,TRBJ1-2,TRBV21-1,.,TGTGCCAGCAGCAAATCCCCGTCCCAAATAGCTAACTATGGCTACACCTTC,CASSKSPSQIANYGYTF
.,TRBJ2-5,TRBV7-8,.,TGTGCCAGCAGGGAGGAGGTTATAGTGAGTTGGGAGACCCAGTACTTC,CASREEVIVSWETQYF
.,TRBJ2-1,TRBV27,TRBD2,TGTGCCAGCAGTTTGGGACTACCCTACAATGAGCAGTTCTTC,CASSLGLPYNEQFF
.,TRBJ1-1,TRBV6-6,.,TGTGCCAGCAGTACCCCCCAAGAAGCTTTCTTT,CASSTPQEAFF
.,TRBJ1-2,TRBV6-6,TRBD1,TGTGCCAGCAGGGACAGGGGTTGGGATGGCTACACCTTC,CASRDRGWDGYTF
.,TRBJ1-4,TRBV28,TRBD1,TGTGCCAGCAGTTTTAGGACAGGGGCTGAAAAACTGTTTTTT,CASSFRTGAEKLFF
.,TRBJ1-3,TRBV7-9,.,TGTGCCAGCGGAACGGATGTCTCTGGAAACACCATATATTTT,CASGTDVSGNTIYF
.,TRBJ2-4,TRBV27,.,TGTGCCAGCGGCCTAGCCAAAAACATTCAGTACTTC,CASGLAKNIQYF
many,TRBJ2-1,TRBV9,.,TGTGCCAGCAGCGTAGACAATGAGCAGTTCTTC,CASSVDNEQFF